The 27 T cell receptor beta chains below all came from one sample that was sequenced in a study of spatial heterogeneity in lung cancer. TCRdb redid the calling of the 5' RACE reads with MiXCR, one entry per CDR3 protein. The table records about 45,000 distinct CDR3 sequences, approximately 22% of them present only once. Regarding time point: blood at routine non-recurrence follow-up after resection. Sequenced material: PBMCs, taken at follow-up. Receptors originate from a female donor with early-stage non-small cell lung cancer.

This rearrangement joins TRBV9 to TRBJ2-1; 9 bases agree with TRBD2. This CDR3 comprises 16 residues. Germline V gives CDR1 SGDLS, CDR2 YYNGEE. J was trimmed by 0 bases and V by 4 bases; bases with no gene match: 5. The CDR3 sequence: CASSQLSGGSYNEQFF. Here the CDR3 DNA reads TGTGCCAGCAGCCAACTTAGCGGGGGCTCCTACAATGAGCAGTTCTTC.

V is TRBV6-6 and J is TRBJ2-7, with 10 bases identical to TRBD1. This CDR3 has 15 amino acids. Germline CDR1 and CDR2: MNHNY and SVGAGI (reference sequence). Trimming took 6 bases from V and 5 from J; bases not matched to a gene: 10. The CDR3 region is CASSRGDRGFDEQYV. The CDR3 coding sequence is TGTGCCAGCAGCAGAGGGGACAGGGGTTTTGACGAGCAGTACGTC.

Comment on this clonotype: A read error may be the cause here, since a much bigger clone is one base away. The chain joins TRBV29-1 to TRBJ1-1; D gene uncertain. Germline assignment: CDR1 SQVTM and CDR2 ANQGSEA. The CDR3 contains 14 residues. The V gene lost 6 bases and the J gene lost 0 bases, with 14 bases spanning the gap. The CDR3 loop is CSVHVAPMNTEAFF. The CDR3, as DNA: TGCAGCGTCCATGTAGCCCCAATGAACACTGAAGCTTTCTTT.

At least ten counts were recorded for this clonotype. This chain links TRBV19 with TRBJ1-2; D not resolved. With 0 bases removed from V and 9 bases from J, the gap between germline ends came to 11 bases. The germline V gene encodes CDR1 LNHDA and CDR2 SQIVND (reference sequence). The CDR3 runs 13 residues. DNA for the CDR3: TGTGCCAGTAGTATAGATCGATGGGGAAGCTACACCTTC. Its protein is CASSIDRWGSYTF.

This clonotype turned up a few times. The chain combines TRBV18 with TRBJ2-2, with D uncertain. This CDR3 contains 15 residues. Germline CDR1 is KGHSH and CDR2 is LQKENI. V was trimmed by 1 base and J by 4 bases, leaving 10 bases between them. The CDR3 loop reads CASSPRDLVTGELFF. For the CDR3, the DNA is TGTGCCAGCTCACCACGGGATCTGGTCACCGGGGAGCTGTTTTTT.

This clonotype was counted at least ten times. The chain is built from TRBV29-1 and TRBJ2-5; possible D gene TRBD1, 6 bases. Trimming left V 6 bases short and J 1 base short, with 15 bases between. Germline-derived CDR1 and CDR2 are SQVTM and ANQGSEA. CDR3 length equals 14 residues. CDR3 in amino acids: CSVAGGRGQETQYF. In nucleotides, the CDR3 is TGCAGCGTAGCTGGGGGCAGAGGCCAAGAGACCCAGTACTTC. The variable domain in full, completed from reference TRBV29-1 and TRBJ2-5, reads SAVISQKPSRDICQRGTSLTIQCQVDSQVTMMFWYRQQPGQSLTLIATANQGSEATYESGFVIDKFPISRPNLTFSTLTVSNMSPEDSSIYLCSVAGGRGQETQYFGPGTRLLVL.

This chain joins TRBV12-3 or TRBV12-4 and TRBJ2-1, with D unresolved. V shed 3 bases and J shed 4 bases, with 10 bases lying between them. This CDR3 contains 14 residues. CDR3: CASSFVARYNEQFF. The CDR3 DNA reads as TGTGCCAGCAGTTTCGTTGCAAGATACAATGAGCAGTTCTTC.

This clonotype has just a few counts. CDR3 residues: CSVDSGGGGTEAFF. The CDR3 nucleotides read TGCAGCGTGGACTCAGGGGGCGGGGGAACTGAAGCTTTCTTT. The rearrangement joins TRBV29-1 to TRBJ1-1; 8 bases align to TRBD1. The CDR3 loop spans 14 amino acids. Germline V gives CDR1 SQVTM, CDR2 ANQGSEA. V shed 6 bases and J 5 bases; nucleotides not matched to a gene: 11. The variable domain in full, with the rest retrieved from reference TRBV29-1 and TRBJ1-1, is SAVISQKPSRDICQRGTSLTIQCQVDSQVTMMFWYRQQPGQSLTLIATANQGSEATYESGFVIDKFPISRPNLTFSTLTVSNMSPEDSSIYLCSVDSGGGGTEAFFGQGTRLTVV.

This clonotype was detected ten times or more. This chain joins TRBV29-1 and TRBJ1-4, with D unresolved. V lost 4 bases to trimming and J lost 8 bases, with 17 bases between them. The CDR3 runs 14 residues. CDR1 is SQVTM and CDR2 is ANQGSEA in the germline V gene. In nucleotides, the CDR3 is TGCAGCGTTGGGACTTCCCAAGCCGGGGAAAAACTGTTTTTT. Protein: CSVGTSQAGEKLFF.

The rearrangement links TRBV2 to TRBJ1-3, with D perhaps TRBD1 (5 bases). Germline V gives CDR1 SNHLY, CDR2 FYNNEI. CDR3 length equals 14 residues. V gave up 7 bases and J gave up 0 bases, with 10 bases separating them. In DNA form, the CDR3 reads TGTGCCAGCACCGGGACGTACTCTGGAAACACCATATATTTT. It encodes CASTGTYSGNTIYF. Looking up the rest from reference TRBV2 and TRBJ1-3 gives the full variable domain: EPEVTQTPSHQVTQMGQEVILRCVPISNHLYFYWYRQILGQKVEFLVSFYNNEISEKSEIFDDQFSVERPDGSNFTLKIRSTKLEDSAMYFCASTGTYSGNTIYFGEGSWLTVV.

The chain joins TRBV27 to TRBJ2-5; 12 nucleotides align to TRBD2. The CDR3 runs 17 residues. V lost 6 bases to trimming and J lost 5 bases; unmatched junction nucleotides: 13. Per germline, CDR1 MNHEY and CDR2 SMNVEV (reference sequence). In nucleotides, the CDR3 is TGTGCCAGCAGATCACAAATGACTAGCGGGAGCGGGGAGACCCAGTACTTC. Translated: CASRSQMTSGSGETQYF.

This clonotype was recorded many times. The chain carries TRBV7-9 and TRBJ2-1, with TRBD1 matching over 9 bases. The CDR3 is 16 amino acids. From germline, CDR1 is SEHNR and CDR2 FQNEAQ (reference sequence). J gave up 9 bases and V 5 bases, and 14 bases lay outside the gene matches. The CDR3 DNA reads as TGTGCCAGCAGCAATCCTCTCGGGGACAGGGTGGCTGAGCAGTTCTTC. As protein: CASSNPLGDRVAEQFF.

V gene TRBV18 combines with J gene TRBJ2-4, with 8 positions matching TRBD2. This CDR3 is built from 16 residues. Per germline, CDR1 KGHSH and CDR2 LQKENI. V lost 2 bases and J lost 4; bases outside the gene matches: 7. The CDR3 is CASSPWGAGDKNIQYF. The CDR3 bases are TGTGCCAGCTCACCATGGGGAGCGGGGGATAAAAACATTCAGTACTTC.

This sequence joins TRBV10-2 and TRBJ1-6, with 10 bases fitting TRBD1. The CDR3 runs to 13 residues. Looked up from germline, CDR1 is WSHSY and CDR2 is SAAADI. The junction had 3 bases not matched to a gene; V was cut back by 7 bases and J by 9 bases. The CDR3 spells CASNDRGLSPLHF. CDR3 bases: TGCGCCAGCAACGACAGGGGGCTTTCACCCCTCCACTTT.

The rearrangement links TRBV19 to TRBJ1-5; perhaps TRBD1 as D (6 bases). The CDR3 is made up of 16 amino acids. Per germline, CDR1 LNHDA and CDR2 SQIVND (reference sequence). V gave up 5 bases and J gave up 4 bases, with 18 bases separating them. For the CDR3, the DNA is TGTGCCAGTAGTCCAAACGCCGGCGGGACAAATCAGCCCCAGCATTTT. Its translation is CASSPNAGGTNQPQHF.

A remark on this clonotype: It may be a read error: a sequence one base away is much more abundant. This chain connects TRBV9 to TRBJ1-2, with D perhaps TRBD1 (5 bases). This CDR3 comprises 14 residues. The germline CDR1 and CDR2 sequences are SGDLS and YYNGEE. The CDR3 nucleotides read TGTGCCGGCAGCGTAGGGGTTGGTAACTATGGCTACACCTTC. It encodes CAGSVGVGNYGYTF.

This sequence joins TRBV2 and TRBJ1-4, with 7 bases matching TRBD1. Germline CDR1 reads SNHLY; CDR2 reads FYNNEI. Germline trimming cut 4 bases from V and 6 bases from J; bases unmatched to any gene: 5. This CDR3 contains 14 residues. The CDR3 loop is CASSGQGRDEKLFF. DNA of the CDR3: TGTGCCAGCAGTGGACAGGGAAGGGATGAAAAACTGTTTTTT.

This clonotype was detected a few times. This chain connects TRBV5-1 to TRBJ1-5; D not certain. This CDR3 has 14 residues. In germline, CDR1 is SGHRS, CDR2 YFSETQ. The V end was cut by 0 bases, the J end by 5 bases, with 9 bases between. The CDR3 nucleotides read TGCGCCAGCAGCTTGGAAGTCGGGTATCAGCCCCAGCATTTT. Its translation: CASSLEVGYQPQHF.

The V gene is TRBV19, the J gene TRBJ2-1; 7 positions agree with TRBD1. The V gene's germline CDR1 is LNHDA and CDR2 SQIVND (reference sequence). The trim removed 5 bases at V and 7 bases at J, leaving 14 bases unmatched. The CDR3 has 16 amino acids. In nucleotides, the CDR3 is TGTGCCAGTAGTGGAAGGGGGCGCGACGGTAGGAATGAGCAGTTCTTC. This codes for CASSGRGRDGRNEQFF.

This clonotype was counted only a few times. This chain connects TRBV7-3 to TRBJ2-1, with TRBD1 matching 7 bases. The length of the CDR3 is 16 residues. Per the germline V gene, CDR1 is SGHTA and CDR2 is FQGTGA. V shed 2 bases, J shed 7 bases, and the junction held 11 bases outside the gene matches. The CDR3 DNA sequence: TGTGCCAGCAGCTTACTTACCGGGACAGAGAATAATGAGCAGTTCTTC. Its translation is CASSLLTGTENNEQFF.

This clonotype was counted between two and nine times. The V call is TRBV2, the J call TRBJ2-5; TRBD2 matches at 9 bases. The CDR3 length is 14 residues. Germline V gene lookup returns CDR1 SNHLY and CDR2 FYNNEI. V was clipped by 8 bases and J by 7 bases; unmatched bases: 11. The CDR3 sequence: CASRASGTYGTQYF. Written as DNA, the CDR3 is TGTGCCAGCCGAGCTAGCGGGACCTATGGGACCCAGTACTTC. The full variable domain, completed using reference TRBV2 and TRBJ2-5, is EPEVTQTPSHQVTQMGQEVILRCVPISNHLYFYWYRQILGQKVEFLVSFYNNEISEKSEIFDDQFSVERPDGSNFTLKIRSTKLEDSAMYFCASRASGTYGTQYFGPGTRLLVL.

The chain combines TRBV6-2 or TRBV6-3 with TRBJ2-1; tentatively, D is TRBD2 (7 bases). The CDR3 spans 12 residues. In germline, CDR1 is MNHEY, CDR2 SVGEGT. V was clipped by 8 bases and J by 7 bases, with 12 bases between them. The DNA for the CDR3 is TGTGCCAGCGGGGGGGCCGGAAATGAGCAGTTCTTC. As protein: CASGGAGNEQFF.

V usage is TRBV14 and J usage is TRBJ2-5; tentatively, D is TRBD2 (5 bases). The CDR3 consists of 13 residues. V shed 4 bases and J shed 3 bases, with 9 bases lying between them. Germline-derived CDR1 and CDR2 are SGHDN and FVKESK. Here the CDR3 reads CASSPRGKETQYF. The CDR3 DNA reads TGTGCCAGCAGCCCCCGGGGAAAAGAGACCCAGTACTTC.

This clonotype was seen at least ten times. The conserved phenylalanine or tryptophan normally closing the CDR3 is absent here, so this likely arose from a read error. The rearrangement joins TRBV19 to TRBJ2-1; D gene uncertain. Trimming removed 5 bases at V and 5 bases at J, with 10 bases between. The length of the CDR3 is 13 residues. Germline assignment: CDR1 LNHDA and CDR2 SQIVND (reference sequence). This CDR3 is CASSDRFDNEQFL. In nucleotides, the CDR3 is TGTGCCAGTAGTGATCGGTTCGACAATGAGCAGTTCCTC.

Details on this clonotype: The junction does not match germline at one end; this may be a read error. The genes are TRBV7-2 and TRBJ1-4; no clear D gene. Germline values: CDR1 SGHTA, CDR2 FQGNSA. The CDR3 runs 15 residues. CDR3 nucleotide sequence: TGTGCCAGCACCCTTGGGATTGCAACTAATGAAAAACTGCTTTTT. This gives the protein CASTLGIATNEKLLF.

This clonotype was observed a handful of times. The CDR3: CASRSYNEQFF. CDR3 bases: TGTGCCAGCAGGTCCTACAATGAGCAGTTCTTC. The genes are TRBV12-3 or TRBV12-4 and TRBJ2-1; D remains unclear. This CDR3 comprises 11 residues. With 6 bases removed from V and 1 base from J, the gap between germline ends came to 1 base.

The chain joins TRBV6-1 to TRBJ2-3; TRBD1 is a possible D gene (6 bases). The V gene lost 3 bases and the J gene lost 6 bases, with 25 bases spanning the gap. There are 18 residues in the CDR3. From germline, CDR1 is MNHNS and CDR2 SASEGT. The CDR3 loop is CASSDWGHQAQVRDTQYF. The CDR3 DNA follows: TGTGCCAGCAGTGATTGGGGACACCAGGCCCAAGTGAGGGATACGCAGTATTTT.